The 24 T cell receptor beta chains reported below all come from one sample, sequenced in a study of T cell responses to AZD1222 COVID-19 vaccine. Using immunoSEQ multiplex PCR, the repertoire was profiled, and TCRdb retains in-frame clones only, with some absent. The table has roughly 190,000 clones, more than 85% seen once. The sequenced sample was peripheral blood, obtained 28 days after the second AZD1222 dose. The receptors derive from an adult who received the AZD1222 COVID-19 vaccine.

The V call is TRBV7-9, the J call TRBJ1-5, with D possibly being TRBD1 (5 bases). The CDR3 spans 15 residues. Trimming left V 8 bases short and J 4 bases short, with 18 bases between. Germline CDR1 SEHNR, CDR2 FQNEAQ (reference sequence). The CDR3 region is CASGRDGGPNQPQHF. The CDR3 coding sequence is TGTGCCAGCGGCAGGGACGGCGGACCGAATCAGCCCCAGCATTTT.

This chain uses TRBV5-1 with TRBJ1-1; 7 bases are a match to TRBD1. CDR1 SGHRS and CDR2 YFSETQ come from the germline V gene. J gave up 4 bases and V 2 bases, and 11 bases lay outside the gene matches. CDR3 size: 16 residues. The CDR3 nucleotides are TGCGCCAGCAGCTTCCGGGACAGCGGAAGGAGCACTGAAGCTTTCTTT. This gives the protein CASSFRDSGRSTEAFF.

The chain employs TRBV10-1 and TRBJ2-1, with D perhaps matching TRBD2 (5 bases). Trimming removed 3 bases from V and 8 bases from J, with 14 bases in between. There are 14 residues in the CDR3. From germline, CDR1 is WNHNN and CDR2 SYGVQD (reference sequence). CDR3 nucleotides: TGCGCCAGCAGTGACTCCGGAGCGAGGGATGAGCAGTTCTTC. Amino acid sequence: CASSDSGARDEQFF.

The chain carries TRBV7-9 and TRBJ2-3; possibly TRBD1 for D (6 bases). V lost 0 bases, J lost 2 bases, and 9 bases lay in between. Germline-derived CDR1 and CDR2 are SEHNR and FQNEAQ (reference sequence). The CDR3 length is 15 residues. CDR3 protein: CASSLARGLTDTQYF. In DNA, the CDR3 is TGTGCCAGCAGCTTAGCCAGGGGCCTCACAGATACGCAGTATTTT.

The CDR3 DNA reads as TGCAGCGTTGGGGCTAGCGGGGGTTACAATGAGCAGTTCTTC. Encoded protein: CSVGASGGYNEQFF. The chain carries TRBV29-1 and TRBJ2-1; 10 positions agree with TRBD2. Trimming at V came to 4 bases and at J to 4 bases, leaving 4 bases not matched to a gene. The germline CDR1 and CDR2 sequences are SQVTM and ANQGSEA. This CDR3 is built from 14 residues.

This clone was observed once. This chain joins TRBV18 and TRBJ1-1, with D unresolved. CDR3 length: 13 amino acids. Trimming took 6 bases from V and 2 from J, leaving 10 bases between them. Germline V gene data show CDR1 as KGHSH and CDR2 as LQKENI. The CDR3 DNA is TGTGCCAGCTCCAAGGTGGTAAACACTGAAGCTTTCTTT. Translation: CASSKVVNTEAFF.

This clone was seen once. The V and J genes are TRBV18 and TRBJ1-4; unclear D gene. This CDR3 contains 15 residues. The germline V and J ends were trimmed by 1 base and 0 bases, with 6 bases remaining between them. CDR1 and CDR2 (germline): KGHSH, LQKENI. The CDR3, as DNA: TGTGCCAGCTCACCACGGGAGACAACTAATGAAAAACTGTTTTTT. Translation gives CASSPRETTNEKLFF. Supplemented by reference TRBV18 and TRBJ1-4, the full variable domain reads NAGVMQNPRHLVRRRGQEARLRCSPMKGHSHVYWYRQLPEEGLKFMVYLQKENIIDESGMPKERFSAEFPKEGPSILRIQQVVRGDSAAYFCASSPRETTNEKLFFGSGTQLSVL.

CDR3 protein: CASRADIRASSPLHF. For the CDR3, the DNA is TGTGCCAGCAGGGCAGACATCCGGGCAAGTTCACCCCTCCACTTT. The V gene is TRBV21-1, the J gene TRBJ1-6. TRBV21-1 is annotated as a pseudogene. This CDR3 has 15 residues.

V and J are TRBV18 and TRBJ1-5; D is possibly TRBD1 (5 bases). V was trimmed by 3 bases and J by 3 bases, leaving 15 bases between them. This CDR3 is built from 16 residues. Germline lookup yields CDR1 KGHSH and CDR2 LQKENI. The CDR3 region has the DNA TGTGCCAGCTCACCCGGCCCTGGGGGGTTCAATCAGCCCCAGCATTTT. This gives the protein CASSPGPGGFNQPQHF. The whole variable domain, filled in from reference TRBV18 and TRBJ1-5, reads NAGVMQNPRHLVRRRGQEARLRCSPMKGHSHVYWYRQLPEEGLKFMVYLQKENIIDESGMPKERFSAEFPKEGPSILRIQQVVRGDSAAYFCASSPGPGGFNQPQHFGDGTRLSIL.

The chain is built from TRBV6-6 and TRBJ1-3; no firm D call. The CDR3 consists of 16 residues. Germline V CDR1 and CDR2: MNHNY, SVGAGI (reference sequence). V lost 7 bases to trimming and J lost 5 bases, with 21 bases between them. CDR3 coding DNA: TGTGCCAGCACCCTATCGGATCACTCCACGAGAAACACCATATATTTT. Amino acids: CASTLSDHSTRNTIYF.

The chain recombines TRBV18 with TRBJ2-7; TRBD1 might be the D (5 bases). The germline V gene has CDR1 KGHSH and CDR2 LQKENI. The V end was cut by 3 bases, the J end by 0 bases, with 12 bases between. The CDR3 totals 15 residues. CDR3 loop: CASSPIQTDSYEQYF. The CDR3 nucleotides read TGTGCCAGCTCACCGATACAGACAGACTCCTACGAGCAGTACTTC.

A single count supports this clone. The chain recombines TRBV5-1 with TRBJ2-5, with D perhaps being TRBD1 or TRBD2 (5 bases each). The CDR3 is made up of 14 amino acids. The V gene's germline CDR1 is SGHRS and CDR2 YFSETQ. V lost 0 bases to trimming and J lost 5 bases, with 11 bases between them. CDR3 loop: CASSLAGRWETQYF. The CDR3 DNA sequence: TGCGCCAGCAGCTTGGCGGGGCGCTGGGAGACCCAGTACTTC.

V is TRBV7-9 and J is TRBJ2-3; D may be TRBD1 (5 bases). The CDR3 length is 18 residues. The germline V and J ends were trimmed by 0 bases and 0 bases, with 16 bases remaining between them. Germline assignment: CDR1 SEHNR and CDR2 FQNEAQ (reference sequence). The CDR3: CASSLAQSGRPSTDTQYF. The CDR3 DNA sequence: TGTGCCAGCAGCTTAGCGCAGTCAGGGCGCCCCAGCACAGATACGCAGTATTTT.

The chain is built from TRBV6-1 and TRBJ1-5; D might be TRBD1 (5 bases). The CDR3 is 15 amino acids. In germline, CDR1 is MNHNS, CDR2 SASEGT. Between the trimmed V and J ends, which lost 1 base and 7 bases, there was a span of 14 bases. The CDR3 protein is CASSEGLGEGQPQHF. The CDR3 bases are TGTGCCAGCAGTGAAGGATTAGGGGAGGGGCAGCCCCAGCATTTT.

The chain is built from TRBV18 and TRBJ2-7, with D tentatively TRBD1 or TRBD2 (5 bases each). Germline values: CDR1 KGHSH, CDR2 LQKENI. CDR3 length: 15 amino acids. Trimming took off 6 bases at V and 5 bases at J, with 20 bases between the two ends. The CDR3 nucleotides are TGTGCCAGCTCTCAGAAACGGGGCGCGGCGGACGAGCAGTACTTC. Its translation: CASSQKRGAADEQYF.

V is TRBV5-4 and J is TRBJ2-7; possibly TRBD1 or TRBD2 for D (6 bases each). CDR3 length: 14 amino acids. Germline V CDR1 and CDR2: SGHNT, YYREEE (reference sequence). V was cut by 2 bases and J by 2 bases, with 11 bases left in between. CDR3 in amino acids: CASSLWGATYEQYF. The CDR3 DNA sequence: TGTGCCAGCAGCTTATGGGGGGCCACCTACGAGCAGTACTTC.

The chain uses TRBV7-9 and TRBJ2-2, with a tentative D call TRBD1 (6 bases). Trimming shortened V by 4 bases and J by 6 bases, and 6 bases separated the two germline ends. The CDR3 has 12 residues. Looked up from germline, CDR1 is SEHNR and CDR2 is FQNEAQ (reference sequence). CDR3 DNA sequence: TGTGCCAGCAGCTCAGGGGCCGGGGAGCTGTTTTTT. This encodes CASSSGAGELFF.

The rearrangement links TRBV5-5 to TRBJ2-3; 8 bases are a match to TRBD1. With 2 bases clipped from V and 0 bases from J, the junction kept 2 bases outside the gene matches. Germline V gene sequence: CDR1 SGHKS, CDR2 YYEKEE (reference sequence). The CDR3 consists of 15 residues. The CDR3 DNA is TGTGCCAGCAGCTTTTGGGACAGGAGCACAGATACGCAGTATTTT. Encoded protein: CASSFWDRSTDTQYF.

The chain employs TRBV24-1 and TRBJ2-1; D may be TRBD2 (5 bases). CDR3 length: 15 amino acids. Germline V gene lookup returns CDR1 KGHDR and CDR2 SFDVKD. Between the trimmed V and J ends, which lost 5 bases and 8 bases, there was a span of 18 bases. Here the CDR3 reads CATSAGETPWDEQFF. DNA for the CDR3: TGTGCCACCAGTGCTGGGGAGACTCCCTGGGATGAGCAGTTCTTC.

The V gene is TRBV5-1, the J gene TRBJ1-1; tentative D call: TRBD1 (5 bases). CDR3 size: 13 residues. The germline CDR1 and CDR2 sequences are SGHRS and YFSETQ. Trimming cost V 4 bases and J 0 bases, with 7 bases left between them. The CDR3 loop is CASSGTVNTEAFF. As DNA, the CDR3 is TGCGCCAGCAGCGGGACGGTGAACACTGAAGCTTTCTTT. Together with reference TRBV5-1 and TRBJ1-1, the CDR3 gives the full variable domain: KAGVTQTPRYLIKTRGQQVTLSCSPISGHRSVSWYQQTPGQGLQFLFEYFSETQRNKGNFPGRFSGRQFSNSRSEMNVSTLELGDSALYLCASSGTVNTEAFFGQGTRLTVV.

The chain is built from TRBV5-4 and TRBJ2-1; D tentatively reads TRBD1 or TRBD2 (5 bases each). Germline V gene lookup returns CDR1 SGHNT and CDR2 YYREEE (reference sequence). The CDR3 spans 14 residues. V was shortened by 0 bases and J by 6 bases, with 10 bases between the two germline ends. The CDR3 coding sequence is TGTGCCAGCAGCTTGGCGGGGACCTCCAATGAGCAGTTCTTC. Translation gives CASSLAGTSNEQFF.

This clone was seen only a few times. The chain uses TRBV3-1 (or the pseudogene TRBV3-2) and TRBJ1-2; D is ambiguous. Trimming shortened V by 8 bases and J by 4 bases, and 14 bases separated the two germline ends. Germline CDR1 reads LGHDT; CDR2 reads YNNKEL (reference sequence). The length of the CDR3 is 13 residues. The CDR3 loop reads CASRSPETYGYTF. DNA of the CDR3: TGTGCCAGCCGTTCCCCAGAAACCTATGGCTACACCTTC.

CDR3 in amino acids: CASSLAPSSYNEQFF. The CDR3 nucleotides read TGTGCCAGCAGCTTGGCCCCGAGCTCCTACAATGAGCAGTTCTTC. The chain joins TRBV5-5 to TRBJ2-1; D gene uncertain. This CDR3 is 15 amino acids long. With 0 bases removed from V and 0 bases from J, the gap between germline ends came to 7 bases. Germline-derived CDR1 and CDR2 are SGHKS and YYEKEE (reference sequence).

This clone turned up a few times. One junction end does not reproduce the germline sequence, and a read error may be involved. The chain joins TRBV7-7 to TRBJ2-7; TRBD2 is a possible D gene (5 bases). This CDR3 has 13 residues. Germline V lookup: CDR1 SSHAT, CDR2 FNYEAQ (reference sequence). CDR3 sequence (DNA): TGTGCTAGCAGCAGCGGCCCTTCCTACGAGCAGTACTTC. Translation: CASSSGPSYEQYF.